This TCR beta chain was captured in a study of T cells in Graves' hyperthyroidism and ophthalmopathy. The table lists this clonotype with many counts. CDR3 length: 14 amino acids. CDR1 is PRHDT and CDR2 is FYEKMQ in the germline V gene (reference sequence). Trimming shortened V by 4 bases and J by 0 bases, and 10 bases separated the two germline ends. RNA transcripts gave rise to amplified TCR beta CDR3 regions. HTBI primers were employed in a first-round RT-PCR of the TCR CDR3. TCRdb reanalysed the multiplex PCR reads using MiXCR and keeps one entry per CDR3 protein. The sample lists 300,000 or so distinct CDR3 sequences, around a sixth occurring once.

The receptor was isolated from a woman aged 50 to 60 with Graves' hyperthyroidism. Sequencing was carried out using blood. The gene calls are TRBV13 and TRBJ2-7; tentatively, D is TRBD1 (6 bases). CDR3 bases: TGTGCCAGCAGCTGGGGGCGGAACTCCTACGAGCAGTACTTC. Residues: CASSWGRNSYEQYF.